A selection of T cell receptor beta chains follows, all from one sample in a study of metastatic and nonmetastatic thyroid tumors. With MiXCR, TCRdb called clones anew from the PCR reads. The sample consists of under 95,000 clones, 7.5% to 9% of them appearing once. The specimen was blood. Receptors were obtained from a female donor with papillary thyroid cancer or a benign thyroid nodule (not recorded which). Some clones in this sample may be carry-over from other donors' samples. Each CDR3 is given with its conserved first and last residue.

J: TRBJ1-5
V: TRBV7-2
CDR3: CASSPSYDQPQHF

J: TRBJ2-1
V: TRBV5-5
CDR3: CASSLGQGFTDEQFF

J: TRBJ2-3
V: TRBV30
CDR3: CAWTYGGYTDTQYF

J: TRBJ2-7
V: TRBV30
CDR3: CAWATDRVSYEQYF

J: TRBJ2-7
V: TRBV3-1
CDR3: CASSDTTGGHQYF

J: TRBJ2-5
V: TRBV5-4
CDR3: CASRTAASSTQTQYF

J: TRBJ2-7
V: TRBV27
CDR3: CASTPGGGIYEQYF

J: TRBJ1-1
V: TRBV5-4
CDR3: CASSLEWPQGSANTEAFF

J: TRBJ2-1
V: TRBV14
CDR3: CASSLYGHNEQFF

J: TRBJ2-3
V: TRBV13
CDR3: CASSPPSGGTDTQYF

J: TRBJ2-1
V: TRBV25-1
CDR3: CASSVGGAGGHNEQFF

J: TRBJ2-1
V: TRBV19
CDR3: CASRRGNNEQFF

J: TRBJ1-6
V: TRBV20-1
CDR3: CSARDWVVVNSPLHF

J: TRBJ2-4
V: TRBV6-1
CDR3: CASSEETGGSDIQYF